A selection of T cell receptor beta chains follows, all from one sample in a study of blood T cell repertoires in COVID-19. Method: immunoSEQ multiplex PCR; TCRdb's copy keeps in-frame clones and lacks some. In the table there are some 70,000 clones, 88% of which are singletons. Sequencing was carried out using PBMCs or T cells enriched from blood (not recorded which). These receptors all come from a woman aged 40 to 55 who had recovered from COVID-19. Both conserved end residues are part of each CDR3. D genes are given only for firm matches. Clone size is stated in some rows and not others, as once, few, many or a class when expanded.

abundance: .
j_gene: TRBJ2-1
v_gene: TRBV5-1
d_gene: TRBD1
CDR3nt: TGCGCCAGCAGCTTGTCCGGGACAGGGTGGTATGAGGAGCAGTTCTTC
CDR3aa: CASSLSGTGWYEEQFF

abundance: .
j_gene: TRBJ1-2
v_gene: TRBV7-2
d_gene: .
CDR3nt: TGTGCCAGCAGCTCCCACGGGGGAGCTAACTATGGCTACACCTTC
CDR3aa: CASSSHGGANYGYTF

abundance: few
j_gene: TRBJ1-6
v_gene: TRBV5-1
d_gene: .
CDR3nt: TGCGCCAGCAGCGAAAACAGGGAACCCCTCCACTTT
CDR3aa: CASSENREPLHF

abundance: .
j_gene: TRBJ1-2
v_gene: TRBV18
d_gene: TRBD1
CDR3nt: TGTGCCAGCTCACCACCTCGCGACAGGGGTGGTGGCTACACCTTC
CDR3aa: CASSPPRDRGGGYTF

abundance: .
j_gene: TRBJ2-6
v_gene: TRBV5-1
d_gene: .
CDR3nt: TGCGCCAGCAGCTTTTTCGGCTCTGGGGCCAACGTCCTGACTTTC
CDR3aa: CASSFFGSGANVLTF

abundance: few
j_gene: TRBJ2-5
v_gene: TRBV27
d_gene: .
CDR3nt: TGTGCCATCCCTGGCAGGGGGTGTTGGCGGGGGGATATGGAGACCCAGTACTTC
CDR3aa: CAIPGRGCWRGDMETQYF

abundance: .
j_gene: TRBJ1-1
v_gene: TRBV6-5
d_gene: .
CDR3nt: TGTGCCAGCAGTCAACCGGGGAACACTGAAGCTTTCTTT
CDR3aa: CASSQPGNTEAFF

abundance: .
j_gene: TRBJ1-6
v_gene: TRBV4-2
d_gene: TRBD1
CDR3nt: TGTGCCAGCAGCCAAGATTTTTCGGACAGGGTAGATTCACCCCTCCACTTT
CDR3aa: CASSQDFSDRVDSPLHF

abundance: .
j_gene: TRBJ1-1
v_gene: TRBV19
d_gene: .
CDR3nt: TGTGCCAGTAGCTCCCTTGGGAGGGGGGGCACTGAAGCTTTCTTT
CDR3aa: CASSSLGRGGTEAFF

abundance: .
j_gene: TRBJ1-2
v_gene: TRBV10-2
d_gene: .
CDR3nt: TGCGCCAGCAGTGAGTCGAGACAACATGGCTACACCTTC
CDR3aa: CASSESRQHGYTF

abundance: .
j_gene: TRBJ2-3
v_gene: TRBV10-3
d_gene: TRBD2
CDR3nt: TGTGCCATCAGCCTACGGACTAGCGGGGGACTAACAGATACGCAGTATTTT
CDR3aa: CAISLRTSGGLTDTQYF

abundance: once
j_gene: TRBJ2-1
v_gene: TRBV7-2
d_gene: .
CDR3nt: TGTGCCAGCAGCTTAAGCGAGGGACACTACAATGAGCAGTTCTTC
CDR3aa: CASSLSEGHYNEQFF

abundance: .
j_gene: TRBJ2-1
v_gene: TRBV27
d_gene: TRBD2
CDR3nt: TGTGCCAGCAGTTTATTGGCTAGCGGGGAACGGGAGCAGTTCTTC
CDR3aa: CASSLLASGEREQFF

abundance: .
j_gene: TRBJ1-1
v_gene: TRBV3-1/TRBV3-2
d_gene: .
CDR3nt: TGTGCCAGTATTAGGGGTACTGAAGCTTTCTTT
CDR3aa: CASIRGTEAFF

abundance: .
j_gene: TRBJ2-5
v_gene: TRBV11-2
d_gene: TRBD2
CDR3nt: TGTGCCAGCAGCCCGAGGGGCGGGGGGATACCCCAAGAGACCCAGTACTTC
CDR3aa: CASSPRGGGIPQETQYF

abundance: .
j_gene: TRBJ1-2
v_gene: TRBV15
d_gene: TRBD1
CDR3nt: TGTGCCACCAGCAGAGTAATGGGACAGGGGGATTATGGCTACACCTTC
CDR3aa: CATSRVMGQGDYGYTF

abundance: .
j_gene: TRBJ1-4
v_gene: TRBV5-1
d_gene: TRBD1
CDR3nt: TGCGCCAGCAGCTTGGAGGGCAGGGGGCTTGAAAAACTGTTTTTT
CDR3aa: CASSLEGRGLEKLFF

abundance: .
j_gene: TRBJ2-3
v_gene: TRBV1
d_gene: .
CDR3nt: TGCACCAGCCCAGCGGGGGGGGGTTCAGATACGCAGTATTTT
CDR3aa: CTSPAGGGSDTQYF

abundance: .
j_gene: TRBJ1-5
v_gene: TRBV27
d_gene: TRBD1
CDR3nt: TGTGCCAGCAGCTGGACAGGGGACAATCAGCCCCAGCATTTT
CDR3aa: CASSWTGDNQPQHF

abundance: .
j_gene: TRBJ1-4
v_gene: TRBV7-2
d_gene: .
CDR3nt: TGTGCCAGCAGCTCAACGAGACAGTTTGATAATGAAAAACTGTTTTTT
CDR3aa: CASSSTRQFDNEKLFF

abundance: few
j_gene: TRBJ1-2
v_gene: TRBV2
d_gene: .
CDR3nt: TGTGCCACCCAGACAGAGTATGGCTACACCTTC
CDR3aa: CATQTEYGYTF

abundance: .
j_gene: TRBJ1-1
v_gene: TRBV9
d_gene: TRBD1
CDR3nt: TGTGCCAGCAGCCCCGGGACAGGGGGGGACACTGAAGCTTTCTTT
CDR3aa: CASSPGTGGDTEAFF

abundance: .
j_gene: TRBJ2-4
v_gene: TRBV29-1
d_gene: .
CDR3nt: TGCAGCGTTGCTCAGTTCACGGGAGCCAAAAACATTCAGTACTTC
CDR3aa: CSVAQFTGAKNIQYF

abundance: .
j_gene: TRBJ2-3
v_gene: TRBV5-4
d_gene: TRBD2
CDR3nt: TGTGCCAGCAGCTCCCCCGGGACTAGGGTTGATACGCAGTATTTT
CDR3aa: CASSSPGTRVDTQYF